The rows below give T cell receptor beta chains drawn from one sample of a study of blood T cell repertoires in COVID-19. Clones were read by immunoSEQ multiplex PCR, and TCRdb kept only the in-frame ones, dropping some. The data contain almost 400,000 clones, around nine tenths of them singletons. The sample was PBMCs or T cells enriched from blood (not recorded which). Source of these receptors: a woman in her 30s with acute COVID-19. Both conserved end residues are part of each CDR3. D genes are given only for firm matches. Some rows have no size entry. The others give once, few or many, or a class for an expanded clone.

.	TRBD1	TRBV7-9	TRBJ1-6	TGTGCCAGCAGCTCTTGGGGGCAGGGGGACAATAATTCACCCCTCCACTTT	CASSSWGQGDNNSPLHF
.	TRBD2	TRBV7-6	TRBJ2-1	TGTGCCAGCAGCCCGACTAGCGGGGACTACAATGAGCAGTTCTTC	CASSPTSGDYNEQFF
.	.	TRBV19	TRBJ1-4	TGTGCCAGTAGTATGTGGAGCGAAAAACTGTTTTTT	CASSMWSEKLFF
.	.	TRBV12-3/TRBV12-4	TRBJ2-1	TGTGCCAGCAGTCCCAGGGATAGCGAGCAGTTCTTC	CASSPRDSEQFF
.	.	TRBV6-5	TRBJ1-5	TGTGCCAGCAGTTCCATGACAGGTGGAAATCAGCCCCAGCATTTT	CASSSMTGGNQPQHF
.	TRBD1	TRBV3-1/TRBV3-2	TRBJ1-2	TGTGCCAGCAGCCAAGACTGGCAGGGGGCGCGGGGCTACACCTTC	CASSQDWQGARGYTF
.	TRBD1	TRBV7-3	TRBJ1-3	TGTGCCAGCCCAGGGGGTGGAAACACCATATATTTT	CASPGGGNTIYF
.	.	TRBV6-5	TRBJ1-5	TGTGCCAGCAGCCCGGGTCGCTATAGCAATCAGCCCCAGCATTTT	CASSPGRYSNQPQHF
.	.	TRBV5-4	TRBJ1-2	TGTGCCAGCAGCTTGGGGACGGGGAGTATTAGCTATGGCTACACCTTC	CASSLGTGSISYGYTF
once	.	TRBV27	TRBJ2-2	TGTGCCAGCAGTTTATCAAGGGGTGAGACCGGGGAGCTGTTTTTT	CASSLSRGETGELFF